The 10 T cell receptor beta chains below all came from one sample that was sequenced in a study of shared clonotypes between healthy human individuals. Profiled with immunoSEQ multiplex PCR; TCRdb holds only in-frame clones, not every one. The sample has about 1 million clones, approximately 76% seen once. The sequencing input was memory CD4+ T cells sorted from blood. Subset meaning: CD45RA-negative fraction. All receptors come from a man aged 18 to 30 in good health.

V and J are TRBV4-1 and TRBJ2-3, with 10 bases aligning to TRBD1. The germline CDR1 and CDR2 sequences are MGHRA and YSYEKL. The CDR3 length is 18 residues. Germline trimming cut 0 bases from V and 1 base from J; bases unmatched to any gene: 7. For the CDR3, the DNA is TGCGCCAGCAGCCAAGATTGGAGACAGGGGGCTGGCACAGATACGCAGTATTTT. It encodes CASSQDWRQGAGTDTQYF.

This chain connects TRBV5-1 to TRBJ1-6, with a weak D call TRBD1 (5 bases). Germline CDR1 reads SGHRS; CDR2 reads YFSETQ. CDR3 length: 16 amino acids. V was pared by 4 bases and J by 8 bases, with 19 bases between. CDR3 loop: CASSLRALGGDSPLHF. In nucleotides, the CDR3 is TGCGCCAGCAGCCTCAGAGCCTTGGGGGGGGATTCACCCCTCCACTTT.

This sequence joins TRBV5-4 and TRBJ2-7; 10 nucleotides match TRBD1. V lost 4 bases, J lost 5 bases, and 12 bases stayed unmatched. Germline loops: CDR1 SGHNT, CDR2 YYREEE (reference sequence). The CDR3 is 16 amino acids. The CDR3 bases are TGTGCCAGCAGCCACTCGTTGGACAGGGGGTCCCACGAGCAGTACTTC. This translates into CASSHSLDRGSHEQYF.

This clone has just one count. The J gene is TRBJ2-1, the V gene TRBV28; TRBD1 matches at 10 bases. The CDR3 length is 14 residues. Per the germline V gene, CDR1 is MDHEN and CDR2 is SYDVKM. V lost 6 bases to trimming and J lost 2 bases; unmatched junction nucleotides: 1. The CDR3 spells CASSGQGAYNEQFF. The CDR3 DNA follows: TGTGCCAGCAGCGGACAGGGGGCCTACAATGAGCAGTTCTTC.

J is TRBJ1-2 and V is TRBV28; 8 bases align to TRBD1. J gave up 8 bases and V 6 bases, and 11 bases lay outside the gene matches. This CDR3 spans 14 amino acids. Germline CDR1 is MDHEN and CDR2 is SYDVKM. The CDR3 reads CASSSGQGGRGYTF. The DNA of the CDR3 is TGTGCCAGCAGCTCCGGACAGGGCGGGCGAGGCTACACCTTC.

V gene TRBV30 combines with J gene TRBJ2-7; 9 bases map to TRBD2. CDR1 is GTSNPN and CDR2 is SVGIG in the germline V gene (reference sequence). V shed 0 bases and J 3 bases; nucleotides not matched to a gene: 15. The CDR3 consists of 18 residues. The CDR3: CAWSVGSSGDPKVYEQYF. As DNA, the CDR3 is TGTGCCTGGAGTGTAGGATCTAGCGGGGACCCTAAAGTCTACGAGCAGTACTTC. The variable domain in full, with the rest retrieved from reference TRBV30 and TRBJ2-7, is SQTIHQWPATLVQPVGSPLSLECTVEGTSNPNLYWYRQAAGRGLQLLFYSVGIGQISSEVPQNLSASRPQDRQFILSSKKLLLSDSGFYLCAWSVGSSGDPKVYEQYFGPGTRLTVT.

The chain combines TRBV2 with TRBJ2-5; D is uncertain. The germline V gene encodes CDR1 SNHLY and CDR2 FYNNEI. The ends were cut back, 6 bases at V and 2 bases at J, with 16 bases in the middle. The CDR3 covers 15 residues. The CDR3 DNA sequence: TGTGCCAGCAGGAGGACCCAGGCCCCTCAAGAGACCCAGTACTTC. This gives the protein CASRRTQAPQETQYF.

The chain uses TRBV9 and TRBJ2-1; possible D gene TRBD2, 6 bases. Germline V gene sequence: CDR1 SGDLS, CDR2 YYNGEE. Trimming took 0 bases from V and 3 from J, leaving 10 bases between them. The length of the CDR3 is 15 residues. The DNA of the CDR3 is TGTGCCAGCAGCGTAGCTCCGGAGGGCTACAATGAGCAGTTCTTC. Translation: CASSVAPEGYNEQFF.

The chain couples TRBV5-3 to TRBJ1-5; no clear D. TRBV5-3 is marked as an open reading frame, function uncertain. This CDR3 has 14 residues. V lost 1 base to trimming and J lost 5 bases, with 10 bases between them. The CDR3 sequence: CARSLTVSDQPQHF. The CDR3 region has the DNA TGTGCCAGAAGCTTGACGGTGTCTGATCAGCCCCAGCATTTT.

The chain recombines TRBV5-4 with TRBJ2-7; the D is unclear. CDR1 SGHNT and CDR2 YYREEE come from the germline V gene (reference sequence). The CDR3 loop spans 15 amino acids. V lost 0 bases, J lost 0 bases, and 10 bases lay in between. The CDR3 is CASSLDPTGSYEQYF. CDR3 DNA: TGTGCCAGCAGCTTGGACCCGACCGGCTCCTACGAGCAGTACTTC.